This T cell receptor (beta chain) came from a study of TIL therapy for anti-PD-1-resistant metastatic lung cancer. The overall study: Median patient age was 54, ranging 38-75 years. Overall study results and limits: Compared with baseline intratumoral T cells, expanded TIL cultures were more clonal and less diverse (roughly 6.5% vs 31%).

Note on this clone: Its cognate antigen is unknown.

The immunoSEQ assay was v3. The protocol was immunoSEQ multiplex PCR, while the TCRdb copy is restricted to in-frame clones and leaves out a portion. Of around 45,000 clones in the sample, 71% were seen once. Time point described: pre-treatment sample, taken before nivolumab and TIL therapy. Pleural nodules or supraclavicular lymph nodes made up most of the excised metastases sampled. Stage 4 NSCLC adults joined between late 2017 and 2020. This CDR3 is built from 13 residues. V shed 5 bases and J shed 7 bases, with 15 bases lying between them. The germline gives CDR1 MNHNY, CDR2 SVGAGI (reference sequence).

The specimen comprised tumor tissue, sampled at baseline. The chain employs TRBV6-6 and TRBJ2-7, with a possible D match to TRBD2 (5 bases). The clonotype originates from a person aged 30 to 80 with non-small cell lung cancer. CDR3 amino acids: CASSDPGSGEQYF. DNA for the CDR3: TGTGCCAGCAGTGATCCGGGGTCGGGGGAGCAGTACTTC.